This is a list of T cell receptor beta chains from one sample in a study of radiotherapy plus CTLA-4 blockade in lung cancer. Profiling relied on immunoSEQ multiplex PCR, and the TCRdb table lists in-frame clones only, not all of them. The sample holds 85,000 to 130,000 clones; more than 75% are singletons and the top ten take under 3%. Sequenced material: peripheral blood, taken from a patient treated with radiotherapy plus ipilimumab. The receptors shown here come from a human donor with non-small cell lung cancer that progressed on radiotherapy plus ipilimumab. Some clones in this sample may be carry-over from other donors' samples. Both conserved end residues are part of each CDR3. Each record gives: clone size, V gene, J gene, D gene, CDR3 protein, CDR3 DNA. The D gene is left open where the match is weak. A row's size may be missing; if present it is once, few, many or a size class.

-,TRBV9,TRBJ2-5,TRBD1,CASSALPGQGVGETQYF,TGTGCCAGCAGCGCCCTACCAGGACAGGGCGTTGGAGAGACCCAGTACTTC
-,TRBV18,TRBJ2-2,-,CASSPGRTGELFF,TGTGCCAGCTCACCAGGCCGGACCGGGGAGCTGTTTTTT
-,TRBV4-1,TRBJ2-7,TRBD2,CASSYLALTSGVYEQYF,TGCGCCAGCAGCTACTTAGCCTTGACTAGCGGGGTCTACGAGCAGTACTTC
-,TRBV4-3,TRBJ1-1,-,CASSQDFSPPYTEAFF,TGCGCCAGCAGCCAAGATTTCAGCCCCCCATACACTGAAGCTTTCTTT
-,TRBV5-4,TRBJ1-4,-,CASSWGGTNEKLFF,TGTGCCAGCAGCTGGGGTGGGACTAATGAAAAACTGTTTTTT
-,TRBV18,TRBJ1-1,TRBD1,CASSPPPGQGSNTEAFF,TGTGCCAGCTCACCCCCCCCGGGACAGGGGTCGAACACTGAAGCTTTCTTT
-,TRBV5-1,TRBJ1-1,-,CASSLEGPSTTEAFF,TGCGCCAGCAGCTTGGAGGGGCCTAGTACCACTGAAGCTTTCTTT
-,TRBV27,TRBJ1-2,TRBD1,CASSSGQGVGYTF,TGTGCCAGCAGTTCTGGACAGGGGGTTGGCTACACCTTC
-,TRBV5-6,TRBJ1-2,-,CASVLRTTAKVVDGYTF,TGTGCCAGCGTACTGAGGACCACAGCTAAAGTCGTGGATGGCTACACCTTC
once,TRBV27,TRBJ2-5,-,CASSLSGLRIRGETQYF,TGTGCCAGCAGTTTATCGGGCCTGAGGATTAGGGGGGAGACCCAGTACTTC
-,TRBV7-3,TRBJ1-2,TRBD1,CASSEGQGRGYGYTF,TGTGCCAGCAGCGAGGGACAGGGGAGAGGCTATGGCTACACCTTC
-,TRBV6-5,TRBJ2-7,-,CASSRSLQSSYEQYF,TGTGCCAGCAGCAGGAGCCTCCAGAGCTCCTACGAGCAGTACTTC
-,TRBV11-1,TRBJ1-6,-,CASSLGTDPGNSPLHF,TGTGCCAGCAGCTTAGGGACAGACCCGGGGAATTCACCCCTCCACTTT
-,TRBV7-8,TRBJ1-1,-,CASSYLAGTNTEAFF,TGTGCCAGCAGCTACCTGGCCGGGACGAACACTGAAGCTTTCTTT
-,TRBV5-4,TRBJ2-7,TRBD1,CASSFGRDRGYEQYF,TGTGCCAGCAGCTTTGGCCGGGACAGGGGATACGAGCAGTACTTC
-,TRBV23-1,TRBJ2-7,TRBD2,CAGGVVYEQYF,TGCGCCGGGGGGGTTGTGTACGAGCAGTACTTC
-,TRBV2,TRBJ2-1,-,CASREDVNYNEQFF,TGTGCCAGCAGGGAGGACGTGAACTACAATGAGCAGTTCTTC
-,TRBV9,TRBJ2-2,-,CASSPRRMNTGELFF,TGTGCCAGCAGCCCACGACGGATGAACACCGGGGAGCTGTTTTTT